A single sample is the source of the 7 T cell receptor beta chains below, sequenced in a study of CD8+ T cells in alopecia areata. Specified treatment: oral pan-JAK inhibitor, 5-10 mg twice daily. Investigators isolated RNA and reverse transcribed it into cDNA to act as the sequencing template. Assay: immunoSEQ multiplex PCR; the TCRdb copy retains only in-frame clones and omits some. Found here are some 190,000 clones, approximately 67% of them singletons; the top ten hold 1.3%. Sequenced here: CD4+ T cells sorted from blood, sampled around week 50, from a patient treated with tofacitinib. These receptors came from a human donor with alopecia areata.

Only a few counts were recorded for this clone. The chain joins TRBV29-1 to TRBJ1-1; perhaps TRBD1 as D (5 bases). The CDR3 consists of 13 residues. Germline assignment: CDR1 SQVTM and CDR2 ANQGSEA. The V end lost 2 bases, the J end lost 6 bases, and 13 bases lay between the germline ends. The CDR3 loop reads CSVERFGDPEAFF. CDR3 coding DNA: TGCAGCGTTGAAAGATTCGGGGACCCTGAAGCTTTCTTT.

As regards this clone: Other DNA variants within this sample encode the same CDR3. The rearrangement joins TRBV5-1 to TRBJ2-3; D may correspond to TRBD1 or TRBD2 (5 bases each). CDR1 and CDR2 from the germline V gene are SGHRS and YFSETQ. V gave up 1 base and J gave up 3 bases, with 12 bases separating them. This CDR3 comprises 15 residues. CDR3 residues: CASSLSGTGTDTQYF. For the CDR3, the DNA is TGCGCCAGCAGCTTGTCAGGGACCGGGACAGATACGCAGTATTTT.

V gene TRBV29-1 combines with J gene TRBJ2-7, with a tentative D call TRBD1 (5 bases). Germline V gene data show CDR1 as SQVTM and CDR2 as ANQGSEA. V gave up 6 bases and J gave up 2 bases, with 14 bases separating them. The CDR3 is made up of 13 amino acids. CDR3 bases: TGCAGCGTACGCTCCGACAGAGCCTACGAGCAGTACTTC. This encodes CSVRSDRAYEQYF.

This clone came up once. CDR3 region: CSVQSQGFEETQYF. CDR3 DNA: TGCAGCGTTCAAAGCCAGGGGTTCGAAGAGACCCAGTACTTC. The rearrangement uses TRBV29-1 and TRBJ2-5; a weak D match, TRBD1 (6 bases). The CDR3 covers 14 residues. Per the germline V gene, CDR1 is SQVTM and CDR2 is ANQGSEA. Trimming stripped 5 bases from V and 3 bases from J, with 16 bases between.

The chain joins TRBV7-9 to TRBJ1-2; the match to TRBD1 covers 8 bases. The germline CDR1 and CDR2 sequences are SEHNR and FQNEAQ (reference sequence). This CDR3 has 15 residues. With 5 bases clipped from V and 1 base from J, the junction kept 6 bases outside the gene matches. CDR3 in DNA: TGTGCCAGCAGCCCACCGGGACAGGATAACTATGGCTACACCTTC. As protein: CASSPPGQDNYGYTF.

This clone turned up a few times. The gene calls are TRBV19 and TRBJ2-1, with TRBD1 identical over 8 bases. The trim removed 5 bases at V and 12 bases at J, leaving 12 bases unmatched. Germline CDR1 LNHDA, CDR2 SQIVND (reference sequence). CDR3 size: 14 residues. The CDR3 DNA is TGTGCCAGTAGTGGGAGCCAGGGGGCAAGGGGGCAGTTCTTC. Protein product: CASSGSQGARGQFF.

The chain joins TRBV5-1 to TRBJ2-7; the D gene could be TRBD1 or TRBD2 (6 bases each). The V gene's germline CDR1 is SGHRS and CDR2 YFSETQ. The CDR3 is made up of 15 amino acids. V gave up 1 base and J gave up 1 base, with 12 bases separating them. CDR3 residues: CASSLMGGGSYEQYF. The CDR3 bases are TGCGCCAGCAGCTTGATGGGGGGCGGATCCTACGAGCAGTACTTC.